Below, 32 T cell receptor beta chains from the same sample are listed, as sequenced in a study of CD8+ T cells in alopecia areata. RNA was extracted and reverse transcribed into cDNA as the sequencing template. Here immunoSEQ multiplex PCR was the method, and the copy in TCRdb shows in-frame clones only, minus some. The sample has fewer than 100,000 clones, under 45% seen once. The sample consisted of CD4+ T cells sorted from blood. These receptors were taken from a human donor with alopecia areata.

This chain connects TRBV28 to TRBJ2-7; tentatively, D is TRBD1 (6 bases). This CDR3 spans 11 amino acids. Germline CDR1 is MDHEN and CDR2 is SYDVKM. The CDR3 is CVSGTFYEQYF. CDR3 DNA: TGTGTGTCTGGGACATTCTACGAGCAGTACTTC. The whole variable domain, remainder taken from reference TRBV28 and TRBJ2-7, is DVKVTQSSRYLVKRTGEKVFLECVQDMDHENMFWYRQDPGLGLRLIYFSYDVKMKEKGDIPEGYSVSREKKERFSLILESASTNQTSMYLCVSGTFYEQYFGPGTRLTVT.

This clone came up a few times. This chain joins TRBV28 and TRBJ2-1; 9 nucleotides agree with TRBD2. The CDR3 length is 12 residues. V gave up 6 bases and J gave up 12 bases; unmatched junction bases: 6. CDR1 and CDR2 from the germline V gene are MDHEN and SYDVKM. The CDR3 spells CASRALAGRQFF. The CDR3 DNA sequence: TGTGCCAGCAGGGCTCTAGCGGGGAGGCAGTTCTTC.

This chain's CDR3 is CASSSSGTGNGYTF. The CDR3 DNA is TGTGCCAGCAGCTCTTCCGGGACAGGGAATGGCTACACCTTC. The V and J genes are TRBV7-3 and TRBJ1-2; 9 positions match TRBD1. V lost 4 bases and J lost 6; bases outside the gene matches: 6. This CDR3 is built from 14 residues. Germline loops: CDR1 SGHTA, CDR2 FQGTGA.

The V gene is TRBV30, the J gene TRBJ1-1, with D possibly being TRBD1 (5 bases). The germline V gene has CDR1 GTSNPN and CDR2 SVGIG (reference sequence). The CDR3 is 14 residues long. Trimming took off 5 bases at V and 4 bases at J, with 17 bases between the two ends. The CDR3 DNA is TGTGCCTGGGCGAGATCCGGGACGGCCACTGAAGCTTTCTTT. Its protein product is CAWARSGTATEAFF.

This clone showed up just a few times. In DNA, the CDR3 is TGCAGCGTTGCCACAGATACGCAGTATTTT. This codes for CSVATDTQYF. This rearrangement joins TRBV29-1 to TRBJ2-3, with D hard to call. V lost 4 bases and J lost 2, with 1 base in between. The length of the CDR3 is 10 residues. Germline values: CDR1 SQVTM, CDR2 ANQGSEA.

Regarding this clone: At the DNA level, this CDR3 is encoded by other sequences in the same sample as well. This chain joins TRBV30 and TRBJ1-5; D is perhaps TRBD1 (5 bases). CDR3 length equals 13 residues. Deletions cut 0 bases from V and 7 bases from J, with 10 bases between. CDR1 is GTSNPN and CDR2 is SVGIG in the germline V gene (reference sequence). DNA of the CDR3: TGTGCCTGGAGTGTACGGGGCGACCAGCCCCAGCATTTT. Protein: CAWSVRGDQPQHF.

This clone was detected only once. The gene calls are TRBV30 and TRBJ1-3, with TRBD1 as a possible D gene (5 bases). Trimming left V 8 bases short and J 2 bases short, with 10 bases between. Germline lookup yields CDR1 GTSNPN and CDR2 SVGIG (reference sequence). The CDR3 is 12 amino acids. In DNA form, the CDR3 reads TGTGCCGCGGGGACGGCTGGAAACACCATATATTTT. This translates into CAAGTAGNTIYF.

CDR3 in amino acids: CASSELVGTQYF. The CDR3 bases are TGTGCCAGCAGTGAATTAGTCGGTACGCAGTATTTT. V is TRBV25-1 and J is TRBJ2-3, with D unclear. The V end was cut by 1 base, the J end by 8 bases, with 7 bases between. The germline V gene has CDR1 MGHDK and CDR2 SYGVNS. The length of the CDR3 is 12 residues.

This clone was detected a few times. The V gene is TRBV29-1, the J gene TRBJ2-7; no definite D call. Trimming left V 4 bases short and J 1 base short, with 8 bases between. This CDR3 spans 12 amino acids. Germline V gene data show CDR1 as SQVTM and CDR2 as ANQGSEA. CDR3: CSVGPESYEQYF. CDR3 DNA sequence: TGCAGCGTTGGCCCAGAATCCTACGAGCAGTACTTC.

As to this clone: Distinct nucleotide sequences in the sample also encode this CDR3. The chain links TRBV5-1 to TRBJ2-5; D is unclear. The length of the CDR3 is 14 residues. V dropped 4 bases and J dropped 1 base, with 11 bases sitting between them. Per germline, CDR1 SGHRS and CDR2 YFSETQ. CDR3 protein: CASSSLDPQETQYF. CDR3 coding DNA: TGCGCCAGCAGCAGTTTGGACCCCCAAGAGACCCAGTACTTC.

The chain joins TRBV6-5 to TRBJ2-7; D possibly corresponds to TRBD2 (5 bases). Germline V CDR1 and CDR2: MNHEY, SVGAGI. Trimming shortened V by 4 bases and J by 7 bases, and 17 bases separated the two germline ends. The CDR3 has 14 amino acids. CDR3 coding DNA: TGTGCCAGCAGTTCCTCCCGGTCCTCGGGGGAGCAGTACTTC. It encodes CASSSSRSSGEQYF.

This clone was observed a handful of times. The chain carries TRBV29-1 and TRBJ1-2; D gene uncertain. The CDR3 contains 13 residues. Trimming removed 4 bases from V and 0 bases from J, with 9 bases in between. Germline V gene data show CDR1 as SQVTM and CDR2 as ANQGSEA. As DNA, the CDR3 is TGCAGCGTTGCAACGGCAGCTAACTATGGCTACACCTTC. Translating it yields CSVATAANYGYTF.

The rearrangement joins TRBV30 to TRBJ2-1, with D hard to call. Trimming removed 0 bases from V and 0 bases from J, with 9 bases in between. CDR1 and CDR2 (germline): GTSNPN, SVGIG (reference sequence). The CDR3 is made up of 15 amino acids. DNA for the CDR3: TGTGCCTGGAGTGTACAAGGAGCCTCCTACAATGAGCAGTTCTTC. It is translated as CAWSVQGASYNEQFF.

CDR3 protein: CSVAFVGFLEQYF. The CDR3 DNA sequence: TGCAGCGTTGCCTTCGTAGGGTTCCTCGAGCAGTACTTC. The chain is built from TRBV29-1 and TRBJ2-7; D call uncertain. Trimming shortened V by 4 bases and J by 6 bases, and 16 bases separated the two germline ends. This CDR3 has 13 amino acids. CDR1 is SQVTM, CDR2 ANQGSEA, per germline.

The chain employs TRBV29-1 and TRBJ2-3; TRBD2 aligns across 8 bases. Germline V gives CDR1 SQVTM, CDR2 ANQGSEA. The CDR3 has 15 residues. The trim removed 3 bases at V and 0 bases at J, leaving 5 bases unmatched. CDR3 sequence reads: CSVDTASGSTDTQYF. The DNA of the CDR3 is TGCAGCGTTGATACGGCTAGCGGGAGCACAGATACGCAGTATTTT.

The CDR3 DNA reads TGTGCCTGGCAGGGACGGCGGAACACTGAAGCTTTCTTT. Translating gives CAWQGRRNTEAFF. The chain has TRBV30 and TRBJ1-1; TRBD1 might be the D (5 bases). The ends were cut back, 5 bases at V and 1 base at J, with 11 bases in the middle. The CDR3 consists of 13 residues. The germline gives CDR1 GTSNPN, CDR2 SVGIG (reference sequence).

The chain is built from TRBV5-4 and TRBJ2-3; TRBD2 might be the D (5 bases). The CDR3 runs to 16 residues. V was cut by 0 bases and J by 10 bases, with 21 bases left in between. Germline values: CDR1 SGHNT, CDR2 YYREEE (reference sequence). The CDR3 reads CASSLAKGLRLSSQYF. The CDR3 nucleotides are TGTGCCAGCAGCTTGGCCAAAGGACTTCGGTTATCTTCGCAGTATTTT.

This clone was counted a few times. Other DNA sequences in this sample translate to the same CDR3. The chain combines TRBV29-1 with TRBJ2-1, with 7 bases lining up with TRBD2. The CDR3 totals 11 residues. Trimming cost V 3 bases and J 10 bases; bases outside gene matches: 3. Germline-derived CDR1 and CDR2 are SQVTM and ANQGSEA. The CDR3 loop reads CSVDRGGEQFF. CDR3 DNA sequence: TGCAGCGTTGACCGGGGAGGGGAGCAGTTCTTC.

This clone was observed a few times. This CDR3 reads CSGLRDRGDYGYTF. DNA for the CDR3: TGCAGCGGTCTACGGGACCGCGGCGACTATGGCTACACCTTC. The chain links TRBV29-1 to TRBJ1-2; TRBD1 might be the D (5 bases). Germline CDR1 SQVTM, CDR2 ANQGSEA. V lost 7 bases to trimming and J lost 3 bases, with 18 bases between them. The CDR3 is 14 residues long.

This clone occurred once. This sequence joins TRBV29-1 and TRBJ2-5; 14 bases are a match to TRBD2. There are 13 residues in the CDR3. Germline lookup yields CDR1 SQVTM and CDR2 ANQGSEA. Trimming cost V 7 bases and J 11 bases; bases outside gene matches: 9. The CDR3 loop is CSAQGLAGAEQYF. CDR3 in DNA: TGCAGCGCCCAGGGACTAGCGGGAGCAGAGCAGTACTTC.

V gene TRBV6-5 combines with J gene TRBJ2-1, with a weak D call TRBD2 (6 bases). Trimming cost V 7 bases and J 9 bases, with 22 bases left between them. Germline V gene sequence: CDR1 MNHEY, CDR2 SVGAGI. This CDR3 contains 15 residues. The CDR3 here is CASTSAGGRAGEQFF. The CDR3 DNA sequence: TGTGCCAGCACTTCAGCCGGGGGAAGGGCTGGTGAGCAGTTCTTC.

V is TRBV6-5 and J is TRBJ2-7; 7 bases agree with TRBD2. The V gene's germline CDR1 is MNHEY and CDR2 SVGAGI. V shed 5 bases and J 2 bases; nucleotides not matched to a gene: 3. This CDR3 comprises 13 residues. In nucleotides, the CDR3 is TGTGCCAGCAGTCTGGGGGGGACCTACGAGCAGTACTTC. This sequence encodes CASSLGGTYEQYF.

The chain couples TRBV4-3 to TRBJ2-7; TRBD1 matches at 11 bases. In germline, CDR1 is LGHNA, CDR2 YSLEER. The CDR3 covers 17 residues. V trimming: 0 bases; J trimming: 6 bases; junction bases outside the gene matches: 10. The CDR3 spells CASSQELPGQGGSEQYF. The CDR3 bases are TGCGCCAGCAGCCAAGAACTCCCGGGACAGGGGGGCAGCGAGCAGTACTTC.

CDR3 sequence: CASSLESEQFF. DNA for the CDR3: TGCGCCAGCAGCTTGGAAAGTGAGCAGTTCTTC. The rearrangement uses TRBV5-1 and TRBJ2-1; D is uncertain. CDR1 SGHRS and CDR2 YFSETQ come from the germline V gene. This CDR3 spans 11 amino acids. The V end lost 0 bases, the J end lost 9 bases, and 4 bases lay between the germline ends.

The chain combines TRBV7-2 with TRBJ2-1, with D perhaps TRBD2 (6 bases). Germline V gene sequence: CDR1 SGHTA, CDR2 FQGNSA. V was trimmed by 7 bases and J by 3 bases, leaving 10 bases between them. The CDR3 totals 13 residues. The CDR3 nucleotides are TGTGCCAGCACCCCGGGACTCTACAATGAGCAGTTCTTC. Translated: CASTPGLYNEQFF.

This clone was recorded a few times. The chain joins TRBV15 to TRBJ2-1; D is uncertain. CDR3 length: 12 amino acids. The V end lost 6 bases, the J end lost 8 bases, and 11 bases lay between the germline ends. CDR1 is LNHNV, CDR2 YYDKDF, per germline (reference sequence). The CDR3 DNA follows: TGTGCCACCAGTCAGCCTCTCGATGAGCAGTTCTTC. Its protein product is CATSQPLDEQFF. Combining the CDR3 with reference TRBV15 and TRBJ2-1 gives the whole variable domain DAMVIQNPRYQVTQFGKPVTLSCSQTLNHNVMYWYQQKSSQAPKLLFHYYDKDFNNEADTPDNFQSRRPNTSFCFLDIRSPGLGDTAMYLCATSQPLDEQFFGPGTRLTVL.

The chain is built from TRBV4-1 and TRBJ1-4, with unresolved D. CDR1 is MGHRA, CDR2 YSYEKL, per germline. CDR3 length: 14 amino acids. V lost 0 bases, J lost 13 bases, and 15 bases lay in between. In DNA form, the CDR3 reads TGCGCCAGCAGCCAAGAGGGCTACGTGAAAAGACTGTTTTTT. Protein: CASSQEGYVKRLFF.

CDR3 residues: CASSQDRDYGYTF. The CDR3 DNA reads as TGCGCCAGCAGCCAAGATCGGGACTATGGCTACACCTTC. The chain is built from TRBV4-3 and TRBJ1-2; D gene unclear. Germline loops: CDR1 LGHNA, CDR2 YSLEER. Between the trimmed V and J ends, which lost 0 bases and 3 bases, there was a span of 5 bases. This CDR3 comprises 13 residues.

The rearrangement uses TRBV7-8 and TRBJ2-1; D remains ambiguous. Between the trimmed V and J ends, which lost 4 bases and 0 bases, there was a span of 10 bases. The CDR3 sequence is 15 residues long. Looked up from germline, CDR1 is SGHVS and CDR2 is FQNEAQ. The DNA of the CDR3 is TGTGCCAGCAGCTCGCGGACGGGCTCCTACAATGAGCAGTTCTTC. It yields the protein CASSSRTGSYNEQFF.

This clone turned up a few times. The V and J genes are TRBV10-3 and TRBJ2-1; TRBD2 matches at 7 bases. CDR1 and CDR2 from the germline V gene are ENHRY and SYGVKD. The CDR3 consists of 12 residues. The trim removed 11 bases at V and 10 bases at J, leaving 11 bases unmatched. The CDR3 protein is CAVWTSLGEQFF. The CDR3 coding sequence is TGTGCCGTGTGGACTAGTCTAGGCGAGCAGTTCTTC.

By frequency in the sample, this clone is medium-sized (0.01 to 0.1%). The chain recombines TRBV10-3 with TRBJ1-3; no clear D. V gave up 6 bases and J gave up 0 bases, with 6 bases separating them. Germline lookup yields CDR1 ENHRY and CDR2 SYGVKD. The CDR3 totals 13 residues. Here the CDR3 reads CAIRDSSGNTIYF. CDR3 in DNA: TGTGCCATCAGGGATTCCTCTGGAAACACCATATATTTT.

The sample holds a few counts of this clone. The CDR3 here is CATGPLNTGELFF. The CDR3 DNA sequence: TGTGCCACCGGACCCCTAAACACCGGGGAGCTGTTTTTT. The chain employs TRBV19 and TRBJ2-2; no clear D. The length of the CDR3 is 13 residues. Between the trimmed V and J ends, which lost 10 bases and 2 bases, there was a span of 11 bases. Germline CDR1 is LNHDA and CDR2 is SQIVND (reference sequence).